This TCR beta chain was identified during a study of cytomegalovirus exposure and HLA in healthy donors. Across the whole study: Within the Caucasian-associated ancestry cluster were approximately 77% of the approximately 400 genotyped donors.

Study outcomes and limitations: Most TCR beta V segments were productive about 87% or about 30% of the time in an earlier analysis.

The PCR had 60 Vbeta and 13 Jbeta primers. The repertoire was sequenced with immunoSEQ multiplex PCR; TCRdb's copy has only in-frame clones and lacks some. The data hold 200,000 to 250,000 clones, with 60% to 80% observed a single time. In germline, CDR1 is SGHVS, CDR2 FQNEAQ. The CDR3 sequence is 13 residues long. V lost 5 bases and J lost 3, with 9 bases in between. Those who donated were healthy bone marrow donors. Details on this clone: Its antigen is as yet unknown.

The sequenced sample was PBMCs. The chain employs TRBV7-8 and TRBJ2-3; D is unresolved. The source is a woman aged 30 to 39 in good health and CMV-seronegative. CDR3 sequence: CASSIEETDTQYF. CDR3 DNA: TGTGCCAGCAGCATAGAGGAGACAGATACGCAGTATTTT.